Sequencing of this T cell receptor beta chain was carried out in a study of T cell responses to AZD1222 COVID-19 vaccine. Regarding the study as a whole: Recipients of two AZD1222 doses showed rising Spike-specific TCR breadth and depth.

About this clone: Its antigen is as yet unknown.

CDR1 is SGHAT, CDR2 FQNNGV, per germline. This CDR3 is 15 amino acids long. Trimming stripped 7 bases from V and 2 bases from J, with 17 bases between. The table came from immunoSEQ multiplex PCR; TCRdb's copy has only in-frame clones and leaves some out. The data show approximately 150,000 clones, with around 90% seen just once and roughly 4% held by the top ten. The TCR comes from an adult who received the MenACWY meningococcal vaccine as a control. The V and J genes are TRBV11-2 and TRBJ2-5; D may be TRBD1 or TRBD2 (6 bases each). The sample was peripheral blood, taken 28 days after the second dose of the MenACWY control vaccine. The CDR3 sequence is CASIRGPGIQETQYF. In nucleotides, the CDR3 is TGTGCCAGCATCCGGGGGCCGGGAATTCAAGAGACCCAGTACTTC.